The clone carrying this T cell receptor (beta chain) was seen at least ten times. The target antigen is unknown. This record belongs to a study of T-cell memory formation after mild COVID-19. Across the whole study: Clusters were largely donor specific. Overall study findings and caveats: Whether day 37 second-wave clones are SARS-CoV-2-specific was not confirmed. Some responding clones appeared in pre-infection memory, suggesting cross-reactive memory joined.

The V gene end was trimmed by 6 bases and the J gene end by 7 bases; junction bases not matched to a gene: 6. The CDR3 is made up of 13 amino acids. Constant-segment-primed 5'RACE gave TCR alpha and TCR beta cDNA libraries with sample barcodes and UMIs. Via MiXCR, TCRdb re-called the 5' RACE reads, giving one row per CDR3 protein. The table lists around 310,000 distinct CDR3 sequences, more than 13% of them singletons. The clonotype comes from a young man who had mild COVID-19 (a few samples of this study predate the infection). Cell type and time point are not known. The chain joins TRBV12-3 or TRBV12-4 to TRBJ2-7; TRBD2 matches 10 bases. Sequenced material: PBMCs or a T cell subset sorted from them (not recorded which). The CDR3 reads CASRRRTSGEQYF. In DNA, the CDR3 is TGTGCCAGCAGACGCCGGACTAGCGGTGAGCAGTACTTC.